The 27 T cell receptor beta chains listed next were all sequenced from one sample in a study of HIV-infected patients and healthy controls. Via MiXCR, TCRdb re-called the 5' RACE reads, giving one row per CDR3 protein. The table lists approximately 67,000 distinct CDR3 sequences, around 16% of them singletons. The sample consisted of CD4+ T cells from blood. The receptors shown here come from a human donor in good health.

This clonotype was counted at least ten times. The genes are TRBV19 and TRBJ2-3, with D unresolved. The CDR3 is 11 amino acids. Trimming pared 5 bases from V and 6 bases from J, leaving 6 bases between. The germline CDR1 and CDR2 sequences are LNHDA and SQIVND (reference sequence). The CDR3 here is CASSFRDTQYF. The CDR3 nucleotides are TGTGCCAGTAGTTTCCGGGATACGCAGTATTTT. The whole variable domain, remainder taken from reference TRBV19 and TRBJ2-3, is DGGITQSPKYLFRKEGQNVTLSCEQNLNHDAMYWYRQDPGQGLRLIYYSQIVNDFQKGDIAEGYSVSREKKESFPLTVTSAQKNPTAFYLCASSFRDTQYFGPGTRLTVL.

V is TRBV4-1 and J is TRBJ1-4; no definite D call. The germline V gene encodes CDR1 MGHRA and CDR2 YSYEKL. The CDR3 contains 16 residues. V was trimmed by 3 bases and J by 8 bases, leaving 19 bases between them. The CDR3 is CASSQVVTVLGEKLFF. The CDR3 DNA sequence: TGCGCCAGCAGCCAGGTCGTCACGGTGCTGGGCGAAAAACTGTTTTTT.

This clonotype occurred many times. The chain uses TRBV2 and TRBJ2-1; D not certain. The CDR3 spans 15 residues. With 8 bases removed from V and 1 base from J, the gap between germline ends came to 15 bases. Germline V gene sequence: CDR1 SNHLY, CDR2 FYNNEI. CDR3 sequence: CASARRAESYNEQFF. For the CDR3, the DNA is TGTGCCAGCGCGAGACGGGCCGAATCCTACAATGAGCAGTTCTTC. Combining the CDR3 with reference TRBV2 and TRBJ2-1 gives the whole variable domain EPEVTQTPSHQVTQMGQEVILRCVPISNHLYFYWYRQILGQKVEFLVSFYNNEISEKSEIFDDQFSVERPDGSNFTLKIRSTKLEDSAMYFCASARRAESYNEQFFGPGTRLTVL.

This clonotype has at least ten counts. The gene calls are TRBV6-6 and TRBJ1-5; 8 nucleotides agree with TRBD1. The length of the CDR3 is 16 residues. With V trimmed by 5 bases and J by 0 bases, 6 bases remained unmatched. From germline, CDR1 is MNHNY and CDR2 SVGAGI (reference sequence). The CDR3 DNA sequence: TGTGCCAGCAGTCGCGCGGACAGGGCTAGCAATCAGCCCCAGCATTTT. Amino acid sequence: CASSRADRASNQPQHF.

This clonotype has at least ten counts. The chain recombines TRBV18 with TRBJ1-2; the match to TRBD1 covers 9 bases. The CDR3 runs 16 residues. After removal of 6 bases from V and 4 bases from J, the junction contained 12 bases not matched to a gene. The V gene's germline CDR1 is KGHSH and CDR2 LQKENI. In DNA form, the CDR3 reads TGTGCCAGCTCCCCTCCCCGGGACAGGGCGCGCTATGGCTACACCTTC. It translates to CASSPPRDRARYGYTF.

This clonotype showed up many times. The chain combines TRBV20-1 with TRBJ2-3; D unresolved. Germline assignment: CDR1 DFQATT and CDR2 SNEGSKA (reference sequence). V lost 6 bases, J lost 2 bases, and 9 bases lay in between. The CDR3 has 12 amino acids. The CDR3 region has the DNA TGCAGTGCAAGGCAGGACACAGATACGCAGTATTTT. It yields the protein CSARQDTDTQYF.

There are many counts of this clonotype. V usage is TRBV18 and J usage is TRBJ1-5; the D gene is possibly TRBD1 (5 bases). V was shortened by 3 bases and J by 1 base, with 10 bases between the two germline ends. CDR3 size: 15 residues. The germline gives CDR1 KGHSH, CDR2 LQKENI. This CDR3 reads CASSPWAGSNQPQHF. DNA for the CDR3: TGTGCCAGCTCACCGTGGGCAGGGAGCAATCAGCCCCAGCATTTT.

The chain carries TRBV29-1 and TRBJ1-1; D is undetermined. Germline V gene sequence: CDR1 SQVTM, CDR2 ANQGSEA. This CDR3 is 13 amino acids long. V dropped 5 bases and J dropped 3 bases, with 13 bases sitting between them. In DNA form, the CDR3 reads TGCAGCGTTTCCTTTGATCGGGACACTGAAGCTTTCTTT. Translation: CSVSFDRDTEAFF.

This clonotype occurred a few times. This chain links TRBV11-3 with TRBJ1-1; D is unresolved. V lost 2 bases and J lost 2, with 3 bases in between. The CDR3 extends over 12 amino acids. CDR1 SGHNT and CDR2 YENEEA come from the germline V gene. This CDR3 reads CASSLTNTEAFF. CDR3 sequence (DNA): TGTGCCAGCAGCTTAACAAACACTGAAGCTTTCTTT. Looking up the rest from reference TRBV11-3 and TRBJ1-1 gives the full variable domain: EAGVVQSPRYKIIEKKQPVAFWCNPISGHNTLYWYLQNLGQGPELLIRYENEEAVDDSQLPKDRFSAERLKGVDSTLKIQPAELGDSAVYLCASSLTNTEAFFGQGTRLTVV.

V and J are TRBV7-3 and TRBJ2-5, with 7 nucleotides matching TRBD2. Germline lookup yields CDR1 SGHTA and CDR2 FQGTGA. This CDR3 comprises 13 residues. V trimming: 3 bases; J trimming: 4 bases; junction bases outside the gene matches: 2. The CDR3 nucleotides are TGTGCCAGCAGCTTTAGGGAGGGAGAGACCCAGTACTTC. The encoded protein is CASSFREGETQYF.

This clonotype was found a few times. The chain couples TRBV12-3 or TRBV12-4 to TRBJ2-7; TRBD1 is a possible D gene (5 bases). The CDR3 is made up of 11 amino acids. V gave up 6 bases and J gave up 5 bases, with 8 bases separating them. The CDR3 coding sequence is TGTGCCAGCAGGACAGTGAACGAGCAGTACTTC. Its translation: CASRTVNEQYF.

This clonotype came up once. The chain combines TRBV11-2 with TRBJ2-5; D may be TRBD1 or TRBD2 (6 bases each). Germline values: CDR1 SGHAT, CDR2 FQNNGV. Deletions cut 0 bases from V and 3 bases from J, with 17 bases between. The CDR3 has 17 amino acids. The CDR3, as DNA: TGTGCCAGCAGCTTAGATGGAGGGGGGACACGTAAAGAGACCCAGTACTTC. This sequence encodes CASSLDGGGTRKETQYF.

The rearrangement links TRBV20-1 to TRBJ2-7; weak D call: TRBD2 (6 bases). V lost 3 bases and J lost 4, with 16 bases in between. The germline gives CDR1 DFQATT, CDR2 SNEGSKA (reference sequence). This CDR3 region has 14 residues. For the CDR3, the DNA is TGCAGTGCTAGGCCGGTAGGAGGGAAGTACGAGCAGTACTTC. Its translation: CSARPVGGKYEQYF.

This clonotype was found many times. This chain's CDR3 is CASSFGRYNSPLHF. CDR3 DNA: TGTGCCAGCAGTTTTGGACGTTATAATTCACCCCTCCACTTT. The chain recombines TRBV28 with TRBJ1-6; D is unclear. Germline CDR1 and CDR2: MDHEN and SYDVKM. The V and J ends lost 3 bases and 4 bases respectively, with 7 bases between them. CDR3 length equals 14 residues.

This clonotype showed up many times. The rearrangement links TRBV7-2 to TRBJ2-3, with D unclear. Germline CDR1 reads SGHTA; CDR2 reads FQGNSA. Trimming shortened V by 0 bases and J by 2 bases, and 9 bases separated the two germline ends. The CDR3 loop spans 15 amino acids. CDR3 sequence reads: CASSLAYGDTDTQYF. The CDR3 region has the DNA TGTGCCAGCAGCTTAGCGTACGGTGACACAGATACGCAGTATTTT. Filled out from reference TRBV7-2 and TRBJ2-3, the complete variable domain reads GAGVSQSPSNKVTEKGKDVELRCDPISGHTALYWYRQSLGQGLEFLIYFQGNSAPDKSGLPSDRFSAERTGGSVSTLTIQRTQQEDSAVYLCASSLAYGDTDTQYFGPGTRLTVL.

Many counts were recorded for this clonotype. The chain uses TRBV3-1 and TRBJ2-1; maybe TRBD2 (5 bases). Germline V gene sequence: CDR1 LGHDT, CDR2 YNNKEL (reference sequence). V was clipped by 1 base and J by 10 bases, with 17 bases between them. The CDR3 covers 15 residues. Here the CDR3 reads CASSQVRASSGEQFF. The CDR3 DNA sequence: TGTGCCAGCAGCCAAGTGAGGGCAAGTTCAGGAGAGCAGTTCTTC.

The chain combines TRBV12-3 or TRBV12-4 with TRBJ1-5; no definite D call. The ends were cut back, 2 bases at V and 7 bases at J, with 9 bases in the middle. CDR3 length equals 13 residues. The CDR3: CASSLSAGQPQHF. Written as DNA, the CDR3 is TGTGCCAGCAGTTTATCCGCAGGCCAGCCCCAGCATTTT.

This clonotype was counted between two and nine times. This chain uses TRBV14 with TRBJ1-1; D is uncertain. Trimming cost V 7 bases and J 0 bases, with 12 bases left between them. The CDR3 sequence is 14 residues long. Germline assignment: CDR1 SGHDN and CDR2 FVKESK. CDR3 in DNA: TGTGCCAGCAAAGAGAACAGCATGAACACTGAAGCTTTCTTT. Protein: CASKENSMNTEAFF.

The rearrangement uses TRBV7-9 and TRBJ1-4; no firm D call. V was trimmed by 6 bases and J by 0 bases, leaving 8 bases between them. Germline CDR1 and CDR2: SEHNR and FQNEAQ (reference sequence). There are 14 residues in the CDR3. CDR3 DNA: TGTGCCAGCAGTCTCCATTCAACTAATGAAAAACTGTTTTTT. Protein product: CASSLHSTNEKLFF.

This sequence joins TRBV6-1 and TRBJ1-5; no reliable D call. Germline assignment: CDR1 MNHNS and CDR2 SASEGT. The CDR3 is made up of 14 amino acids. Trimming removed 8 bases at V and 4 bases at J, with 15 bases between. The CDR3 DNA sequence: TGTGCCAGCGTCGCCAGCTCTCGGAATCAGCCCCAGCATTTT. It specifies CASVASSRNQPQHF.

This clonotype was observed a few times. The V call is TRBV6-6, the J call TRBJ2-5; D tentatively reads TRBD1 or TRBD2 (5 bases each). The V gene's germline CDR1 is MNHNY and CDR2 SVGAGI (reference sequence). The CDR3 sequence is 14 residues long. V was pared by 0 bases and J by 5 bases, with 10 bases between. DNA for the CDR3: TGTGCCAGCAGTTACTCGGCCGGGGCGGAGACCCAGTACTTC. It codes for CASSYSAGAETQYF.

This clonotype was counted many times. V usage is TRBV29-1 and J usage is TRBJ1-1; D is unresolved. The germline V gene encodes CDR1 SQVTM and CDR2 ANQGSEA. This CDR3 is 14 amino acids long. Trimming removed 4 bases from V and 0 bases from J, with 12 bases in between. The CDR3: CSVGAKVVNTEAFF. The CDR3 coding sequence is TGCAGCGTTGGTGCGAAGGTGGTGAACACTGAAGCTTTCTTT.

The table lists this clonotype with a few counts. The rearrangement joins TRBV5-1 to TRBJ1-2, with D possibly TRBD1 on 5 matching bases. Deletions cut 4 bases from V and 6 bases from J, with 16 bases between. Germline CDR1 and CDR2: SGHRS and YFSETQ. This CDR3 is built from 14 residues. CDR3 DNA sequence: TGCGCCAGCAGCACAAAAACAGGTTATGATGGCTACACCTTC. Translating it yields CASSTKTGYDGYTF.

The rearrangement joins TRBV5-6 to TRBJ2-7; tentatively, D is TRBD2 (5 bases). CDR1 and CDR2 (germline): SGHDT, YYEEEE. Trimming removed 6 bases at V and 4 bases at J, with 17 bases between. This CDR3 contains 14 residues. The CDR3 region is CASTKERTAYEQYF. The CDR3 coding sequence is TGTGCCAGCACCAAAGAGCGGACCGCATACGAGCAGTACTTC.

This clonotype has a handful of counts. The chain carries TRBV3-1 and TRBJ1-1, with D hard to call. This CDR3 has 15 residues. The germline gives CDR1 LGHDT, CDR2 YNNKEL (reference sequence). V lost 4 bases and J 0 bases, leaving 12 bases between the germline ends. DNA for the CDR3: TGTGCCAGCAGCCTACAGTGGGCGCTGAACACTGAAGCTTTCTTT. This translates into CASSLQWALNTEAFF.

This clonotype came up many times. V usage is TRBV6-5 and J usage is TRBJ2-3; no reliable D call. Germline CDR1 is MNHEY and CDR2 is SVGAGI. Trimming shortened V by 6 bases and J by 1 base, and 11 bases separated the two germline ends. The CDR3 spans 14 residues. The CDR3 region has the DNA TGTGCCAGCAGCTTAGGGTACCGCACAGATACGCAGTATTTT. Residues: CASSLGYRTDTQYF.

J is TRBJ2-1 and V is TRBV6-1, with D unclear. V shed 11 bases and J shed 5 bases, with 19 bases lying between them. The CDR3 spans 14 residues. The germline gives CDR1 MNHNS, CDR2 SASEGT. The DNA of the CDR3 is TGTGCCGGCCGTAGACGCGGTGCGGACAATGAGCAGTTCTTC. This sequence encodes CAGRRRGADNEQFF.